This TCR beta chain appears in the sequencing data of a study of OX40 agonist ivuxolimab in advanced cancers. Background on the study: As their treatment, patients were administered ivuxolimab, an agonistic anti-OX40 (CD134) antibody.

Germline V CDR1 and CDR2: SGHAT, FQNNGV. V was clipped by 1 base and J by 6 bases, with 7 bases between them. CDR3 length equals 13 residues. Systemic immunosuppression or a history of autoimmune disease excluded patients. Findings of the study overall: Clonal expansion was seen in CD4+ and CD8+ blood T cells by week 6 at 0.1 to 3.0 mg/kg. Expansion of clones was among the lowest in partial responders at 0.1-3.0 mg/kg.

Libraries were prepared by immunoSEQ multiplex PCR; TCRdb keeps only in-frame clonotypes and omits some of them. Here the sample spans about 26,000 clones, around 82% being singletons. A remark on this clone: The antigen is not known.

The TCR was taken from an adult with an advanced solid tumor such as melanoma, head and neck, liver or kidney cancer. This rearrangement joins TRBV11-2 to TRBJ2-1; D not resolved. The input for sequencing was CD4+ or CD8+ T cells sorted from blood, taken in a trial of the OX40 agonist ivuxolimab. The CDR3, as DNA: TGTGCCAGCAGCTTAGCCCGGAGCAATGAGCAGTTCTTC. Translated: CASSLARSNEQFF.